One sample yielded the 30 T cell receptor beta chains listed below, sequenced in a study of control samples from healthy donors and cancer patients. The protocol was immunoSEQ multiplex PCR, while the TCRdb copy is restricted to in-frame clones and leaves out a portion. The sample consists of some 120,000 clones, approximately 92% of them appearing once. Source material: PBMCs. These receptors originate from a man of 80 years or more with head and neck cancer.

This rearrangement joins TRBV4-3 to TRBJ2-7, with TRBD1 as a possible D gene (5 bases). From germline, CDR1 is LGHNA and CDR2 YSLEER. The CDR3 runs to 13 residues. The germline V and J ends were trimmed by 2 bases and 3 bases, with 8 bases remaining between them. The CDR3 spells CASSQNRGYEQYF. DNA of the CDR3: TGCGCCAGCAGCCAAAATAGGGGCTACGAGCAGTACTTC.

This clone was seen once. This chain links TRBV5-1 with TRBJ2-7; D is unresolved. With 2 bases removed from V and 6 bases from J, the gap between germline ends came to 6 bases. Per germline, CDR1 SGHRS and CDR2 YFSETQ. This CDR3 is 11 amino acids long. This CDR3 is CASSFGGEQYF. DNA for the CDR3: TGCGCCAGCAGCTTCGGTGGCGAGCAGTACTTC.

The rearrangement links TRBV12-3 or TRBV12-4 to TRBJ2-7; 7 positions match TRBD2. After removal of 6 bases from V and 6 bases from J, the junction contained 8 bases not matched to a gene. This CDR3 region has 13 residues. CDR3 DNA sequence: TGTGCCAGCAGACCGACTAGCTCTATCGAGCAGTACTTC. Encoded protein: CASRPTSSIEQYF.

The V gene is TRBV5-6, the J gene TRBJ2-7; no reliable D call. CDR1 is SGHDT, CDR2 YYEEEE, per germline. The CDR3 has 14 amino acids. Trimming stripped 0 bases from V and 0 bases from J, with 7 bases between. The CDR3 spells CASSLGGSSYEQYF. CDR3 sequence (DNA): TGTGCCAGCAGCTTGGGAGGAAGCTCCTACGAGCAGTACTTC.

The chain employs TRBV11-2 and TRBJ2-4; D gene uncertain. There are 18 residues in the CDR3. Germline V gene lookup returns CDR1 SGHAT and CDR2 FQNNGV. Trimming removed 0 bases from V and 4 bases from J, with 19 bases in between. CDR3 sequence: CASSLDGFAPQEKNIQYF. CDR3 bases: TGTGCCAGCAGCTTAGACGGTTTTGCCCCTCAGGAAAAAAACATTCAGTACTTC.

This chain joins TRBV19 and TRBJ2-7; TRBD1 agrees at 7 bases. The V gene end was trimmed by 3 bases and the J gene end by 2 bases; junction bases not matched to a gene: 1. The germline CDR1 and CDR2 sequences are LNHDA and SQIVND (reference sequence). This CDR3 has 13 residues. The CDR3 sequence is CASSIDRAYEQYF. CDR3 coding DNA: TGTGCCAGTAGTATTGACAGGGCCTACGAGCAGTACTTC.

The rearrangement uses TRBV3-1 (or the pseudogene TRBV3-2) and TRBJ2-3, with D tentatively TRBD1 or TRBD2 (6 bases each). Per germline, CDR1 LGHDT and CDR2 YNNKEL (reference sequence). The V end lost 0 bases, the J end lost 11 bases, and 15 bases lay between the germline ends. The CDR3 has 14 residues. CDR3 protein: CASSQESRGRQQYF. In nucleotides, the CDR3 is TGTGCCAGCAGCCAAGAAAGTAGGGGGAGGCAGCAGTATTTT.

This chain links TRBV6-1 with TRBJ1-2, with 8 bases aligning to TRBD1. The germline V gene encodes CDR1 MNHNS and CDR2 SASEGT. V shed 2 bases, J shed 4 bases, and the junction held 6 bases outside the gene matches. The CDR3 has 15 residues. CDR3 region: CASSERAGGGYGYTF. In DNA, the CDR3 is TGTGCCAGCAGTGAACGGGCAGGGGGCGGCTATGGCTACACCTTC.

This clone is a singleton in its sample. The gene calls are TRBV12-3 or TRBV12-4 and TRBJ1-1; the D is unclear. The CDR3 is 13 residues long. V lost 3 bases to trimming and J lost 3 bases, with 8 bases between them. The CDR3 DNA follows: TGTGCCAGCAGTTTCAGGTCGGACACTGAAGCTTTCTTT. Its translation is CASSFRSDTEAFF.

The chain employs TRBV19 and TRBJ2-3; 9 bases align to TRBD2. Germline loops: CDR1 LNHDA, CDR2 SQIVND (reference sequence). This CDR3 contains 15 residues. The trim removed 1 base at V and 3 bases at J, leaving 2 bases unmatched. The CDR3 DNA reads TGTGCCAGTAGTATAGGTCTAGCGGGGACAGATACGCAGTATTTT. This encodes CASSIGLAGTDTQYF. The entire variable domain, with the rest obtained from reference TRBV19 and TRBJ2-3, is as follows: DGGITQSPKYLFRKEGQNVTLSCEQNLNHDAMYWYRQDPGQGLRLIYYSQIVNDFQKGDIAEGYSVSREKKESFPLTVTSAQKNPTAFYLCASSIGLAGTDTQYFGPGTRLTVL.

This clone was detected once. The chain recombines TRBV6-5 with TRBJ1-1; 8 positions agree with TRBD1. The ends lost 6 bases at V and 10 bases at J; junction bases unmatched: 4. CDR3 length equals 11 residues. CDR1 and CDR2 from the germline V gene are MNHEY and SVGAGI. CDR3 sequence: CASRSTGGAFF. CDR3 sequence (DNA): TGTGCCAGCAGATCAACAGGGGGAGCTTTCTTT.

This clone occurred once. This chain joins TRBV5-1 and TRBJ1-3; D is undetermined. This CDR3 region has 18 residues. CDR1 and CDR2 from the germline V gene are SGHRS and YFSETQ. V dropped 0 bases and J dropped 0 bases, with 16 bases sitting between them. The DNA for the CDR3 is TGCGCCAGCAGCTTGGCGGAGGCGGCTCGAAGCTCTGGAAACACCATATATTTT. Amino acid sequence: CASSLAEAARSSGNTIYF.

The V call is TRBV10-3, the J call TRBJ2-7; TRBD2 aligns across 7 bases. J lost 1 base, V lost 2 bases, and 5 bases had no gene match. This CDR3 has 15 amino acids. CDR1 ENHRY and CDR2 SYGVKD come from the germline V gene. CDR3 protein: CAISEGGGPSYEQYF. CDR3 DNA: TGTGCCATCAGTGAGGGCGGGGGACCTTCCTACGAGCAGTACTTC.

This clone was found once. The CDR3, as DNA: TGTGCCAGCAGTTACTCGATTGGAGGGGCTAATGAAAAACTGTTTTTT. Amino acids: CASSYSIGGANEKLFF. The rearrangement uses TRBV6-6 and TRBJ1-4; tentative D call: TRBD1 (5 bases). Between the trimmed V and J ends, which lost 0 bases and 3 bases, there was a span of 11 bases. The CDR3 runs 16 residues. In germline, CDR1 is MNHNY, CDR2 SVGAGI (reference sequence).

The table lists this clone with a count of one. The chain carries TRBV14 and TRBJ1-1, with unresolved D. CDR1 is SGHDN and CDR2 is FVKESK in the germline V gene. CDR3 length equals 15 residues. V was cut by 4 bases and J by 1 base, with 13 bases left in between. The CDR3 reads CASSPRMQQNTEAFF. The CDR3 coding sequence is TGTGCCAGCAGCCCCCGGATGCAACAGAACACTGAAGCTTTCTTT. Variable domain in full (rest from reference TRBV14 and TRBJ1-1): EAGVTQFPSHSVIEKGQTVTLRCDPISGHDNLYWYRRVMGKEIKFLLHFVKESKQDESGMPNNRFLAERTGGTYSTLKVQPAELEDSGVYFCASSPRMQQNTEAFFGQGTRLTVV.

The chain uses TRBV7-6 and TRBJ2-5; no reliable D call. V was trimmed by 3 bases and J by 1 base, leaving 12 bases between them. This CDR3 has 15 amino acids. Looked up from germline, CDR1 is SGHVS and CDR2 is FNYEAQ. The CDR3 region is CASSFGVRPQETQYF. The DNA of the CDR3 is TGTGCCAGCAGCTTTGGAGTACGGCCCCAAGAGACCCAGTACTTC.

The V and J genes are TRBV5-8 and TRBJ1-5; D gene ambiguous. The ends were cut back, 10 bases at V and 3 bases at J, with 11 bases in the middle. The germline CDR1 and CDR2 sequences are SGHTS and YDEGEE. CDR3 length: 12 amino acids. In DNA form, the CDR3 reads TGTGCCGCGGGGTGGATCAATCAGCCCCAGCATTTT. Translation: CAAGWINQPQHF.

This chain joins TRBV5-1 and TRBJ2-7, with TRBD1 matching 7 bases. CDR3 length: 14 residues. Germline-derived CDR1 and CDR2 are SGHRS and YFSETQ. The V gene end was trimmed by 5 bases and the J gene end by 0 bases; junction bases not matched to a gene: 5. This CDR3 is CASREWTGSYEQYF. The DNA of the CDR3 is TGCGCCAGCAGAGAATGGACAGGCTCCTACGAGCAGTACTTC.

The chain joins TRBV27 to TRBJ2-7; perhaps TRBD1 as D (7 bases). The CDR3 is made up of 15 amino acids. The ends were cut back, 4 bases at V and 2 bases at J, with 15 bases in the middle. Germline CDR1 reads MNHEY; CDR2 reads SMNVEV (reference sequence). CDR3 nucleotide sequence: TGTGCCAGCAGTTCGACAGGGACTCGCGCCTACGAGCAGTACTTC. Translated, it gives CASSSTGTRAYEQYF.

The J gene is TRBJ2-1, the V gene TRBV11-2; TRBD2 matches 10 bases. The CDR3 covers 19 residues. Germline V gives CDR1 SGHAT, CDR2 FQNNGV. Unmatched junction bases numbered 11, after V lost 3 bases and J lost 0 bases. The CDR3 coding sequence is TGTGCCAGCAGCTTTTTCAGGACTAGCGGTTTCGGCTCCTACAATGAGCAGTTCTTC. It specifies CASSFFRTSGFGSYNEQFF.

The chain recombines TRBV11-2 with TRBJ2-5; a possible D gene is TRBD2 (6 bases). This CDR3 region has 14 residues. The ends were cut back, 3 bases at V and 1 base at J, with 9 bases in the middle. Germline V gives CDR1 SGHAT, CDR2 FQNNGV. This CDR3 is CASSFGGVQETQYF. The CDR3 DNA reads as TGTGCCAGCAGCTTTGGCGGGGTCCAAGAGACCCAGTACTTC.

The chain recombines TRBV12-3 or TRBV12-4 with TRBJ1-2; tentative D call: TRBD1 (6 bases). V shed 5 bases and J shed 4 bases, with 11 bases lying between them. The CDR3 spans 13 residues. The CDR3 spells CASSPRQVYGYTF. The CDR3 coding sequence is TGTGCCAGCAGTCCGCGACAGGTCTATGGCTACACCTTC.

The V call is TRBV13, the J call TRBJ1-1; D call uncertain. V shed 8 bases and J shed 6 bases, with 19 bases lying between them. Germline CDR1 and CDR2: PRHDT and FYEKMQ (reference sequence). The CDR3 length is 14 residues. CDR3 loop: CASPLLPISAEAFF. CDR3 sequence (DNA): TGTGCCAGCCCCCTCCTTCCTATTAGTGCTGAAGCTTTCTTT.

The CDR3 loop is CASSLARREQYF. CDR3 bases: TGTGCCAGCAGCTTAGCCAGGAGGGAGCAGTACTTC. The chain has TRBV11-2 and TRBJ2-7; D is perhaps TRBD2 (5 bases). The ends were cut back, 1 base at V and 7 bases at J, with 8 bases in the middle. CDR1 and CDR2 (germline): SGHAT, FQNNGV. The CDR3 runs 12 residues.

The rearrangement joins TRBV6-1 to TRBJ1-1; D is unclear. Germline CDR1 is MNHNS and CDR2 is SASEGT. CDR3 length: 12 residues. V lost 2 bases and J lost 11, with 12 bases in between. The CDR3 here is CASSEQLRSAFF. Written as DNA, the CDR3 is TGTGCCAGCAGTGAACAGCTGAGGTCGGCTTTCTTT.

V usage is TRBV7-9 and J usage is TRBJ2-3; 12 nucleotides align to TRBD2. After removal of 3 bases from V and 5 bases from J, the junction contained 6 bases not matched to a gene. The CDR3 is 16 amino acids. Germline CDR1 and CDR2: SEHNR and FQNEAQ (reference sequence). As DNA, the CDR3 is TGTGCCAGCAGCTTTCGACTAGCGGGAGCTGGAGATACGCAGTATTTT. Translated, it gives CASSFRLAGAGDTQYF.

The chain links TRBV28 to TRBJ1-2; 9 bases fit TRBD1. There are 14 residues in the CDR3. Germline loops: CDR1 MDHEN, CDR2 SYDVKM. V trimming: 7 bases; J trimming: 7 bases; junction bases outside the gene matches: 10. The CDR3 coding sequence is TGTGCCAGCAATACCGGGACAGGGTTCTTTGGCTACACCTTC. Translating gives CASNTGTGFFGYTF.

This chain joins TRBV3-1 (or the pseudogene TRBV3-2) and TRBJ1-2; D not certain. Trimming removed 10 bases at V and 7 bases at J, with 7 bases between. CDR1 is LGHDT, CDR2 YNNKEL, per germline (reference sequence). This CDR3 spans 9 amino acids. Here the CDR3 DNA reads TGTGCCACCAAGTGTGGCTACACCTTC. Amino acid sequence: CATKCGYTF.

The V gene is TRBV23-1, the J gene TRBJ2-7; 13 nucleotides match TRBD2. TRBV23-1 is assigned to the ORF class and has an uncertain function. This CDR3 has 18 residues. V shed 6 bases and J 0 bases; nucleotides not matched to a gene: 11. CDR3 protein: CASSNTSGRANSSYEQYF. For the CDR3, the DNA is TGCGCCAGCAGCAACACTAGCGGGAGGGCCAACAGCTCCTACGAGCAGTACTTC.

The CDR3 protein is CASSERDYNEKLFF. The CDR3 region has the DNA TGTGCCAGCAGCGAGAGGGACTATAATGAAAAACTGTTTTTT. The J gene is TRBJ1-4, the V gene TRBV13; TRBD1 might be the D (5 bases). CDR1 PRHDT and CDR2 FYEKMQ come from the germline V gene (reference sequence). V lost 5 bases, J lost 4 bases, and 11 bases lay in between. The CDR3 runs 14 residues.